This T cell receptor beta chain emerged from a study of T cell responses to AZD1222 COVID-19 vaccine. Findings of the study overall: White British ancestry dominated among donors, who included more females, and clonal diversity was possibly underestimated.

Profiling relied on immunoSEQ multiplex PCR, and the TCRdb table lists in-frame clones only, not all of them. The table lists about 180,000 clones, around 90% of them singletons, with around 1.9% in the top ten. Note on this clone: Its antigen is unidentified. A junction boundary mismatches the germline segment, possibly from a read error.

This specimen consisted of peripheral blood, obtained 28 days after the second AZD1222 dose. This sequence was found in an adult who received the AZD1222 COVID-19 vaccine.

This chain's CDR3 is CASSEPHRTTGAFF. The CDR3 DNA sequence: TGTGCCAGCAGTGAACCCCACAGGACGACTGGAGCTTTCTTT. The chain recombines TRBV2 with TRBJ1-1, with D maybe TRBD1 (5 bases). The CDR3 consists of 14 residues. Germline V gives CDR1 SNHLY, CDR2 FYNNEI.